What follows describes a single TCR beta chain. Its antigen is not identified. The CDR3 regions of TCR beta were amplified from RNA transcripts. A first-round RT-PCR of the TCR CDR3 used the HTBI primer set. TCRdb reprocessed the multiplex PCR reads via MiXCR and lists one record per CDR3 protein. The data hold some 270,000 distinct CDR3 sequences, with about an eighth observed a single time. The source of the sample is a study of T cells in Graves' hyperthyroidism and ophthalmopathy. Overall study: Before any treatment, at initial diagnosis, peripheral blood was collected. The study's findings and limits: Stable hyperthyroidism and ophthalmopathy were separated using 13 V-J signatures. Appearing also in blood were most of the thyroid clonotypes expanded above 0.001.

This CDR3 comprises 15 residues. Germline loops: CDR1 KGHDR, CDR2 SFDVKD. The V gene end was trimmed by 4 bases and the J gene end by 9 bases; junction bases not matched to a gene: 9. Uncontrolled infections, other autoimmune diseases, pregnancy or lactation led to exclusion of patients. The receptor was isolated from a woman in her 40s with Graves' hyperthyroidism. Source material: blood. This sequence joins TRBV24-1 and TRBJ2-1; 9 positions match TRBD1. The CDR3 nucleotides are TGTGCCACCAGTGAGTCCGGGACAGGGAGTGGTGAGCAGTTCTTC. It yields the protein CATSESGTGSGEQFF.